Shown below are 14 T cell receptor beta chains from a single sample sequenced in a study of cytomegalovirus exposure and HLA in healthy donors. The PCR contained 60 Vbeta and 13 Jbeta primers. Clones were read by immunoSEQ multiplex PCR, and TCRdb kept only the in-frame ones, dropping some. The sample contains 99,000 or so clones, around four fifths of which appear only once. The sequencing input was PBMCs. These receptors were taken from a woman in her thirties or forties in good health and CMV-seropositive.

The rearrangement joins TRBV5-1 to TRBJ2-5; D unclear. V lost 4 bases to trimming and J lost 2 bases, with 9 bases between them. The germline V gene has CDR1 SGHRS and CDR2 YFSETQ. The CDR3 sequence is 13 residues long. CDR3 sequence reads: CASSREPQETQYF. CDR3 in DNA: TGCGCCAGCAGCAGAGAACCACAAGAGACCCAGTACTTC.

The chain links TRBV6-1 to TRBJ1-2; no reliable D call. Germline assignment: CDR1 MNHNS and CDR2 SASEGT. Deletions cut 2 bases from V and 0 bases from J, with 7 bases between. The CDR3 covers 14 residues. The CDR3 DNA sequence: TGTGCCAGCAGTGAAATGCCAGCTAACTATGGCTACACCTTC. Amino acid sequence: CASSEMPANYGYTF.

This clone was seen a handful of times. The same CDR3 can be traced to other DNA sequences in this sample. V is TRBV5-1 and J is TRBJ1-4; 8 positions agree with TRBD1. J gave up 8 bases and V 4 bases, and 7 bases lay outside the gene matches. This CDR3 contains 14 residues. The germline V gene has CDR1 SGHRS and CDR2 YFSETQ. This chain's CDR3 is CASSPDRGREKLFF. CDR3 bases: TGCGCCAGCAGCCCAGACAGGGGCCGGGAAAAACTGTTTTTT. Variable domain in full (rest from reference TRBV5-1 and TRBJ1-4): KAGVTQTPRYLIKTRGQQVTLSCSPISGHRSVSWYQQTPGQGLQFLFEYFSETQRNKGNFPGRFSGRQFSNSRSEMNVSTLELGDSALYLCASSPDRGREKLFFGSGTQLSVL.

CDR3 sequence reads: CASKRGGYNEQFF. In DNA, the CDR3 is TGTGCCAGCAAAAGGGGTGGGTACAATGAGCAGTTCTTC. The chain employs TRBV28 and TRBJ2-1, with a weak D call TRBD1 (5 bases). V lost 7 bases and J lost 4, with 11 bases in between. Germline loops: CDR1 MDHEN, CDR2 SYDVKM. The CDR3 covers 13 residues.

The V and J genes are TRBV7-9 and TRBJ1-1; 7 bases agree with TRBD1. Germline CDR1 reads SEHNR; CDR2 reads FQNEAQ (reference sequence). This CDR3 comprises 13 residues. V was pared by 5 bases and J by 5 bases, with 5 bases of the junction left unmatched. For the CDR3, the DNA is TGTGCCAGCAGCCGGGACAGAGATACTGAAGCTTTCTTT. Translating it yields CASSRDRDTEAFF.

The chain couples TRBV11-2 to TRBJ1-1, with 8 bases lining up with TRBD1. This CDR3 has 15 residues. The V and J ends lost 5 bases and 3 bases, in that order; junction bases with no gene match: 8. Germline V gene lookup returns CDR1 SGHAT and CDR2 FQNNGV. CDR3 bases: TGTGCCAGCAGCATTAACAGGGGGACGGACACTGAAGCTTTCTTT. Amino acids: CASSINRGTDTEAFF.

This clone was seen more than once but under ten times. The rearrangement links TRBV15 to TRBJ2-2; 7 bases map to TRBD2. CDR3 length equals 14 residues. The germline V gene encodes CDR1 LNHNV and CDR2 YYDKDF (reference sequence). V gave up 0 bases and J gave up 13 bases; unmatched junction bases: 8. The DNA of the CDR3 is TGTGCCACCAGCAGAGATTGGGGCGGGGGAAGGCTGTTTTTT. This sequence encodes CATSRDWGGGRLFF.

This sequence joins TRBV6-6 and TRBJ1-2; the match to TRBD1 covers 8 bases. Per germline, CDR1 MNHNY and CDR2 SVGAGI (reference sequence). The CDR3 extends over 15 amino acids. Unmatched junction bases numbered 2, after V lost 0 bases and J lost 2 bases. Here the CDR3 reads CASSYSRTGNYGYTF. The CDR3 bases are TGTGCCAGCAGTTACTCCAGGACAGGGAACTATGGCTACACCTTC.

The chain is built from TRBV28 and TRBJ1-2; TRBD1 matches at 7 bases. This CDR3 is built from 15 residues. Per the germline V gene, CDR1 is MDHEN and CDR2 is SYDVKM. V shed 6 bases, J shed 0 bases, and the junction held 7 bases outside the gene matches. Here the CDR3 DNA reads TGTGCCAGCAGGCCCCAGGGGGTAGCTAACTATGGCTACACCTTC. Translated: CASRPQGVANYGYTF.

This clone was seen more than once but under ten times. The germline gene is not matched at one end of the junction; a read error may be the cause. V gene TRBV7-7 combines with J gene TRBJ1-5; no firm D call. Germline loops: CDR1 SSHAT, CDR2 FNYEAQ (reference sequence). The CDR3 length is 13 residues. The CDR3 DNA is TGTGCTAGCAGCTTGGATAGCGGTCAGCCCCAGCATTTT. Residues: CASSLDSGQPQHF.

The J gene is TRBJ1-5, the V gene TRBV28; 8 bases are shared with TRBD1. The CDR3 extends over 15 amino acids. Germline CDR1 reads MDHEN; CDR2 reads SYDVKM. The J segment lost 6 bases and the V segment lost 3 bases, leaving 7 bases of the junction unmatched. The DNA of the CDR3 is TGTGCCAGCAGTTTCCCGGACAGGGACCGTCAGCCCCAGCATTTT. As protein: CASSFPDRDRQPQHF.

This chain connects TRBV27 to TRBJ1-2; 8 bases line up with TRBD1. The V gene's germline CDR1 is MNHEY and CDR2 SMNVEV (reference sequence). The CDR3 sequence is 14 residues long. The ends lost 4 bases at V and 4 bases at J; junction bases unmatched: 5. CDR3 DNA: TGTGCCAGCAGTTACGTACAGGGGGGCTATGGCTACACCTTC. Translated: CASSYVQGGYGYTF.

This chain connects TRBV4-1 to TRBJ1-4, with D hard to call. V shed 4 bases and J shed 1 base, with 25 bases lying between them. The CDR3 has 20 amino acids. The V gene's germline CDR1 is MGHRA and CDR2 YSYEKL. The DNA of the CDR3 is TGCGCCAGCAGCCCATATCCCGGCCGTCGCGGATTAGGAACTAATGAAAAACTGTTTTTT. It is translated as CASSPYPGRRGLGTNEKLFF.

This sequence joins TRBV28 and TRBJ1-1; perhaps TRBD1 as D (6 bases). With 2 bases removed from V and 3 bases from J, the gap between germline ends came to 13 bases. Germline-derived CDR1 and CDR2 are MDHEN and SYDVKM. The CDR3 runs to 15 residues. CDR3 residues: CASSLPGEGDTEAFF. As DNA, the CDR3 is TGTGCCAGCAGTTTACCAGGGGAGGGGGACACTGAAGCTTTCTTT.